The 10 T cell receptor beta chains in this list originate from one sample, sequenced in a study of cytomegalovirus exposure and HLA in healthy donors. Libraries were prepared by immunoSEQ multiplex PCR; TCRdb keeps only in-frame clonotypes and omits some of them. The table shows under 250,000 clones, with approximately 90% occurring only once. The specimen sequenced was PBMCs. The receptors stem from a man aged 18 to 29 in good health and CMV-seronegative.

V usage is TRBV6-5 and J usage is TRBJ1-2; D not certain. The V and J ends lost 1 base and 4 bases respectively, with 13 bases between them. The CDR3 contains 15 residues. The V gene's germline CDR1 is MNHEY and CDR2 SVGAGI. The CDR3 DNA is TGTGCCAGCAGTTACTATCGGGAGCGAGGCTATGGCTACACCTTC. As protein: CASSYYRERGYGYTF.

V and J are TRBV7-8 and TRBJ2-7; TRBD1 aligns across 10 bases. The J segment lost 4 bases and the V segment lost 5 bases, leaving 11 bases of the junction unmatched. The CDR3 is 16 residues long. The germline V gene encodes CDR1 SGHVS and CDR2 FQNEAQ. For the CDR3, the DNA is TGTGCCAGCAGCCCGACGTCGCGGGACAGGGGTTACGAGCAGTACTTC. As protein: CASSPTSRDRGYEQYF. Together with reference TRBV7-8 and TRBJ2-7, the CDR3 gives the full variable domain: GAGVSQSPRYKVAKRGQDVALRCDPISGHVSLFWYQQALGQGPEFLTYFQNEAQLDKSGLPSDRFFAERPEGSVSTLKIQRTQQEDSAVYLCASSPTSRDRGYEQYFGPGTRLTVT.

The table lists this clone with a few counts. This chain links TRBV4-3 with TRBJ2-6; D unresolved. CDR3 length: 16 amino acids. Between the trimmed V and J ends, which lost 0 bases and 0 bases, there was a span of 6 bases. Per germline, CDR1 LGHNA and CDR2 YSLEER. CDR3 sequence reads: CASSQESGSGANVLTF. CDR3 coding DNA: TGCGCCAGCAGCCAAGAGTCAGGCTCTGGGGCCAACGTCCTGACTTTC.

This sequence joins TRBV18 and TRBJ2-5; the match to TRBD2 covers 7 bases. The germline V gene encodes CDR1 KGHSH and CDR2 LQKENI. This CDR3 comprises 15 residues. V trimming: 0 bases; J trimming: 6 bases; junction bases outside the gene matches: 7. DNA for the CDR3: TGTGCCAGCTCACCACCGGAGTCCGGGGGGAAGACCCAGTACTTC. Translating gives CASSPPESGGKTQYF.

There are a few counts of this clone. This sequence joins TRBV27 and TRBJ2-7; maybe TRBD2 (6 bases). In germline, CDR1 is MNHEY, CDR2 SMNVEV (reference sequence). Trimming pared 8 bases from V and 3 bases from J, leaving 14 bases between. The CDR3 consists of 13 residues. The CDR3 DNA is TGTGCCAGCGCTTTTGCCGGGGGCTACGAGCAGTACTTC. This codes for CASAFAGGYEQYF.

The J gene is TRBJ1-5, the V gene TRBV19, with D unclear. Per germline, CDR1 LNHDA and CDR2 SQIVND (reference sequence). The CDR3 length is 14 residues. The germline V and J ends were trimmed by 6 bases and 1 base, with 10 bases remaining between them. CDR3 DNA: TGTGCCAGTAGCAAAGAGGCCAGCAATCAGCCCCAGCATTTT. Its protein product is CASSKEASNQPQHF. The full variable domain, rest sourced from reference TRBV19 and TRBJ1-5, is DGGITQSPKYLFRKEGQNVTLSCEQNLNHDAMYWYRQDPGQGLRLIYYSQIVNDFQKGDIAEGYSVSREKKESFPLTVTSAQKNPTAFYLCASSKEASNQPQHFGDGTRLSIL.

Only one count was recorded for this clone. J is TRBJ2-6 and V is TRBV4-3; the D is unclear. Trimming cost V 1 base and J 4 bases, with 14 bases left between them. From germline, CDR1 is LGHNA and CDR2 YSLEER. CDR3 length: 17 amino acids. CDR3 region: CASSQAMSSRGANVLTF. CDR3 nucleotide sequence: TGCGCCAGCAGCCAAGCTATGTCCTCGAGAGGGGCCAACGTCCTGACTTTC.

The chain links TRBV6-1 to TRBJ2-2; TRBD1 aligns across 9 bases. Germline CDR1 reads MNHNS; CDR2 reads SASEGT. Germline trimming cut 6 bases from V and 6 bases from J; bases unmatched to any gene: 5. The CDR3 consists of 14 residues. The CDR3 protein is CASRDRGDSGELFF. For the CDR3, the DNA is TGTGCCAGCAGGGACAGGGGTGATTCCGGGGAGCTGTTTTTT.

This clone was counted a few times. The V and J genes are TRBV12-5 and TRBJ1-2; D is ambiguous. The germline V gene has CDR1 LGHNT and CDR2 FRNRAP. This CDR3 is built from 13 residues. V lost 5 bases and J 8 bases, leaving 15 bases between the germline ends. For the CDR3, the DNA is TGTGCTAGTGGTACCGCCCTAGAACGAGGCTACACCTTC. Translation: CASGTALERGYTF.

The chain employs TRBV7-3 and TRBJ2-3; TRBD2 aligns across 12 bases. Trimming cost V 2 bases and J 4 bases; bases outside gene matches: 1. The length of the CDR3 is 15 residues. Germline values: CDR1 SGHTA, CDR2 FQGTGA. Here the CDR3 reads CASSLRLAGADTQYF. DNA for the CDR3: TGTGCCAGCAGCTTACGACTAGCGGGAGCAGATACGCAGTATTTT.